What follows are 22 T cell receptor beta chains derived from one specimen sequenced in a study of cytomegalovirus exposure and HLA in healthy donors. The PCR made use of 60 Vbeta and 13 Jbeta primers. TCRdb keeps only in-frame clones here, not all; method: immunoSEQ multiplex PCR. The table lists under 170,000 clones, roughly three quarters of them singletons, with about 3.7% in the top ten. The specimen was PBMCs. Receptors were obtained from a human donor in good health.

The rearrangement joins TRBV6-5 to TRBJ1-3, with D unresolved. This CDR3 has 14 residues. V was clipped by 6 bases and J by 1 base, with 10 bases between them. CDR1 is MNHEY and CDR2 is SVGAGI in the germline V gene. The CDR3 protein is CASSLGGSGNTIYF. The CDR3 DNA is TGTGCCAGCAGCCTAGGTGGATCTGGAAACACCATATATTTT.

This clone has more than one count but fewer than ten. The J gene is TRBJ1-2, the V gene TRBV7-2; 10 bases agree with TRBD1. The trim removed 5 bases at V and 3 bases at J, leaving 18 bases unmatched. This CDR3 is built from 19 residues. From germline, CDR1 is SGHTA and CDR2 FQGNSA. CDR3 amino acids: CASSPRVGQGSGGDYGYTF. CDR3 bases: TGTGCCAGCAGCCCCCGTGTGGGACAGGGGTCGGGGGGAGACTATGGCTACACCTTC.

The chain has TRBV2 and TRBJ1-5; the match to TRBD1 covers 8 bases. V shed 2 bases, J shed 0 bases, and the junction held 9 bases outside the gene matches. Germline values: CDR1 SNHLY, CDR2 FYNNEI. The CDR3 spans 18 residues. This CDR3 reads CASSEWTGLPYSNQPQHF. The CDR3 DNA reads TGTGCCAGCAGTGAATGGACAGGGCTCCCCTATAGCAATCAGCCCCAGCATTTT.

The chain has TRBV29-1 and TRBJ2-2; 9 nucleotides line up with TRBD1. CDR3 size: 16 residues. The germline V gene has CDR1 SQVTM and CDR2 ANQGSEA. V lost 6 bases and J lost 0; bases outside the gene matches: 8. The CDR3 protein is CSVTSGQGPNTGELFF. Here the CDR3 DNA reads TGCAGCGTCACGTCGGGACAGGGTCCGAACACCGGGGAGCTGTTTTTT.

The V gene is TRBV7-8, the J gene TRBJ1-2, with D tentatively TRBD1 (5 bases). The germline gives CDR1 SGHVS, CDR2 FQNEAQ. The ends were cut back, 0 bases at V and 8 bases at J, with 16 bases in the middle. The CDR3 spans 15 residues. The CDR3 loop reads CASSLATTGSTGYTF. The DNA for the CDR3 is TGTGCCAGCAGCTTAGCTACTACAGGATCGACCGGCTACACCTTC. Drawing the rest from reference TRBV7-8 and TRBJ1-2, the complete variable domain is GAGVSQSPRYKVAKRGQDVALRCDPISGHVSLFWYQQALGQGPEFLTYFQNEAQLDKSGLPSDRFFAERPEGSVSTLKIQRTQQEDSAVYLCASSLATTGSTGYTFGSGTRLTVV.

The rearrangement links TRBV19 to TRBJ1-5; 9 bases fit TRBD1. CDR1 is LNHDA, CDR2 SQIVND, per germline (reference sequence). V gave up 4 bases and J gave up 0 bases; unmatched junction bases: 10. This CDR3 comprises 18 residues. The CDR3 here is CASSTGTGLSYSNQPQHF. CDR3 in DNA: TGTGCCAGTAGTACCGGGACAGGGCTATCCTATAGCAATCAGCCCCAGCATTTT.

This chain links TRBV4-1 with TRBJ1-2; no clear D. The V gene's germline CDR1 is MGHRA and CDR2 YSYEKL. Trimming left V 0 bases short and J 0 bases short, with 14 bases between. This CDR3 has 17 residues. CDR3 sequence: CASSQDIWAPPNYGYTF. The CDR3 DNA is TGCGCCAGCAGCCAAGATATATGGGCGCCACCTAACTATGGCTACACCTTC.

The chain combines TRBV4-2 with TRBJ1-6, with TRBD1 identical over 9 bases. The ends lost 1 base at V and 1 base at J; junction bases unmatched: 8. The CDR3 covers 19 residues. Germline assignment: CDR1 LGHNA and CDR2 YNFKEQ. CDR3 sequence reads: CASSQVTGGLTSYNSPLHF. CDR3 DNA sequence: TGTGCCAGCAGCCAAGTGACAGGGGGGTTAACATCCTATAATTCACCCCTCCACTTT.

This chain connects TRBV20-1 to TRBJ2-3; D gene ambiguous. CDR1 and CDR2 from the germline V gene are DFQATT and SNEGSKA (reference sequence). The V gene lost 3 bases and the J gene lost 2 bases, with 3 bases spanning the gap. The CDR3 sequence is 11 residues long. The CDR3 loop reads CSASFTDTQYF. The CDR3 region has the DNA TGCAGTGCTAGCTTCACAGATACGCAGTATTTT.

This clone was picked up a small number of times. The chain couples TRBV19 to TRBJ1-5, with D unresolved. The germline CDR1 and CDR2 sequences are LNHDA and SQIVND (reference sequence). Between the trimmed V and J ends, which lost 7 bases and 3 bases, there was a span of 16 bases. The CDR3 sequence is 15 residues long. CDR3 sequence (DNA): TGTGCCAGTACCGGCGGGGAAGAGTACAATCAGCCCCAGCATTTT. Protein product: CASTGGEEYNQPQHF.

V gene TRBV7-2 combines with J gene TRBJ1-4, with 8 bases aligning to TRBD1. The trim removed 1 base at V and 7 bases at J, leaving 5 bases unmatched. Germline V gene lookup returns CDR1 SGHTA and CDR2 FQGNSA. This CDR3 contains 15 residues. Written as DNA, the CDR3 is TGTGCCAGCAGCTTAGGCGCAGGGGGCTTTGAAAAACTGTTTTTT. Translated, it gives CASSLGAGGFEKLFF. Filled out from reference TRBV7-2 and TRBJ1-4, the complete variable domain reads GAGVSQSPSNKVTEKGKDVELRCDPISGHTALYWYRQSLGQGLEFLIYFQGNSAPDKSGLPSDRFSAERTGGSVSTLTIQRTQQEDSAVYLCASSLGAGGFEKLFFGSGTQLSVL.

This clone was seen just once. The CDR3 DNA sequence: TGTGCCAGCAACTACAGGGAAGAGACCCAGTACTTC. Translation: CASNYREETQYF. The chain uses TRBV25-1 and TRBJ2-5; tentatively, D is TRBD1 (6 bases). Germline V gene data show CDR1 as MGHDK and CDR2 as SYGVNS. V was shortened by 7 bases and J by 3 bases, with 9 bases between the two germline ends. The CDR3 covers 12 residues.

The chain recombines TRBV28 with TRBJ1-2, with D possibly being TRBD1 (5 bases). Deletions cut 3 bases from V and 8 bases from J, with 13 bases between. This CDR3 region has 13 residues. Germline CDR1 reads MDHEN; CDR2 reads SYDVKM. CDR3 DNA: TGTGCCAGCAGTTTGGAACAGGTTTGGGGCTACACCTTC. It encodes CASSLEQVWGYTF.

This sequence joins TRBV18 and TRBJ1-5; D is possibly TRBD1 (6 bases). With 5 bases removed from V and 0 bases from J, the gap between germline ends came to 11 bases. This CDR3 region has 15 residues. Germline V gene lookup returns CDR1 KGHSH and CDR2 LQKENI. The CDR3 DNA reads TGTGCCAGCTCAGCATCAGGGGTTAGCAATCAGCCCCAGCATTTT. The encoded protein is CASSASGVSNQPQHF.

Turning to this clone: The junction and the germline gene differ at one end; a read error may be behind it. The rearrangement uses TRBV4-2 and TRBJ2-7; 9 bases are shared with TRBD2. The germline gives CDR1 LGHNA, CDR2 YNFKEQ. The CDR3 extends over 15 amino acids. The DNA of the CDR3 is TGTGCCGGCAGCCAAGATAGCGGGAGCTCCTACGAGCAGTACTTC. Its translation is CAGSQDSGSSYEQYF.

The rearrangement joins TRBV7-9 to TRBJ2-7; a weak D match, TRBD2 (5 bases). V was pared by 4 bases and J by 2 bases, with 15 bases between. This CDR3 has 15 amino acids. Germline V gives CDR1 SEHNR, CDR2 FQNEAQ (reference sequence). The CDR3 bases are TGTGCCAGCAGCTCCCATTCAGCGGACCCCTACGAGCAGTACTTC. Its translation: CASSSHSADPYEQYF. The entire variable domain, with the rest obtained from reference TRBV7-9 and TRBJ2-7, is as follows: DTGVSQNPRHKITKRGQNVTFRCDPISEHNRLYWYRQTLGQGPEFLTYFQNEAQLEKSRLLSDRFSAERPKGSFSTLEIQRTEQGDSAMYLCASSSHSADPYEQYFGPGTRLTVT.

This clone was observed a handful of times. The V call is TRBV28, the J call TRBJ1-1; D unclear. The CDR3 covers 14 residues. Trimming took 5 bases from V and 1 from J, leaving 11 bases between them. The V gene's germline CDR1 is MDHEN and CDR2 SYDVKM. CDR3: CASSPRLPNTEAFF. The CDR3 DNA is TGTGCCAGCAGTCCGAGACTCCCGAACACTGAAGCTTTCTTT.

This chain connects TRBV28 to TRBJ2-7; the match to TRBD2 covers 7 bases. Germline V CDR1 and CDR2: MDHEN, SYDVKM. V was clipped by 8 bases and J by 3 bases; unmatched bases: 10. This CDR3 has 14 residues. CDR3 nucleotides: TGTGCCAGCGGGGGGGGGATGGGGATCTACGAGCAGTACTTC. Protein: CASGGGMGIYEQYF.

DNA for the CDR3: TGTGCCAGCAGCTCGGGACAGAGGGAAAGTGAAAAACTGTTTTTT. Translating gives CASSSGQRESEKLFF. The chain recombines TRBV5-5 with TRBJ1-4; 7 bases align to TRBD1. This CDR3 has 15 amino acids. V was clipped by 3 bases and J by 7 bases; unmatched bases: 9. Germline V gene sequence: CDR1 SGHKS, CDR2 YYEKEE (reference sequence).

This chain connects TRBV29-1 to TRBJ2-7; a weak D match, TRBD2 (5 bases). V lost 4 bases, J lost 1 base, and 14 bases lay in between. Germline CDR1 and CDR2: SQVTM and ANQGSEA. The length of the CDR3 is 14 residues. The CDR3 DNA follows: TGCAGCGTTGTCGAGGGCGAAGAATCCTACGAGCAGTACTTC. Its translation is CSVVEGEESYEQYF.

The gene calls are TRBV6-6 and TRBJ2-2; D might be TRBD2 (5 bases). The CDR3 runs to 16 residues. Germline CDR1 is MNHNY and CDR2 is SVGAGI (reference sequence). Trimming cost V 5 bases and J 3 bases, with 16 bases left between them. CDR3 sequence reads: CASSTPTDSDTGELFF. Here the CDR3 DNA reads TGTGCCAGCAGTACACCAACGGACTCTGACACCGGGGAGCTGTTTTTT.

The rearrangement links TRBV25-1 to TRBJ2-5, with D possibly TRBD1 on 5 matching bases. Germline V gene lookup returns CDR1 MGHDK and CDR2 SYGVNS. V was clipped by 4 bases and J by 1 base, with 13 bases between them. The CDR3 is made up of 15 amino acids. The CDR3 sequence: CASSASGLPQETQYF. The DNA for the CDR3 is TGTGCCAGCAGTGCCTCAGGGCTACCCCAAGAGACCCAGTACTTC.